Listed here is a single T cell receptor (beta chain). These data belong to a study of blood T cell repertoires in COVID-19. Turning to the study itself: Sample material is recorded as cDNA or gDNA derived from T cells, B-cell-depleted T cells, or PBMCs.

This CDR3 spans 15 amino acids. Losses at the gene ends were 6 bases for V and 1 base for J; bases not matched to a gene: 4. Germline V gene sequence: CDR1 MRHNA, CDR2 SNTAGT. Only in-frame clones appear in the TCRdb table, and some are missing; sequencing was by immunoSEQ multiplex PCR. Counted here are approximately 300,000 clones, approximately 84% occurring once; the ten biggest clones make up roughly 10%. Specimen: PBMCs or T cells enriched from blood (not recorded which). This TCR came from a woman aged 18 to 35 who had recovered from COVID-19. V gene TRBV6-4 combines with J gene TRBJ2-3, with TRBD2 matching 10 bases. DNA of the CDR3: TGTGCCAGCAGCCTGACTAGCGGGCGCACAGATACGCAGTATTTT. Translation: CASSLTSGRTDTQYF.